This T cell receptor beta chain stems from a study of shared clonotypes between healthy human individuals. About the study: Every donor yielded three CD4 naive, three CD4 memory, two CD8 naive and one CD8 memory plate. Study outcomes and limitations: Researchers found naive subsets generally carried larger estimated richness than memory subsets.

In the authors' methods: Sequence data from immunoSEQ were junction-only and lacked quality scores; consequently, filtering differed. Using immunoSEQ multiplex PCR, the repertoire was profiled, and TCRdb retains in-frame clones only, with some absent. Clonal size and the V and J genes are those of that table, whereas D and trimming came from the DNA. The sample yields around 2.3 million clones, 95% seen once. As for this clone: Antigen unknown.

CDR1 is MGHRA and CDR2 is YSYEKL in the germline V gene. V was pared by 6 bases and J by 3 bases, with 5 bases between. This CDR3 contains 12 residues. The rearrangement links TRBV4-1 to TRBJ2-2; D gene uncertain. The receptor was isolated from a man younger than 30 in good health. The sample comprised naive CD4+ T cells sorted from blood. This sample's subset: CD45RA+ positively selected. The chain's CDR3 is CASSHYTGELFF. CDR3 nucleotide sequence: TGCGCCAGCAGTCACTACACCGGGGAGCTGTTTTTT.